One sample yielded the 27 T cell receptor beta chains listed below, sequenced in a study of blood T cell repertoires in COVID-19. Profiling relied on immunoSEQ multiplex PCR, and the TCRdb table lists in-frame clones only, not all of them. Of 110,000 or so clones listed, approximately 90% are singletons. The sequenced material came from peripheral blood. All receptors derive from a human donor in a cohort sampled during active COVID-19.

The J gene is TRBJ1-2, the V gene TRBV5-4, with TRBD1 identical over 7 bases. This CDR3 comprises 13 residues. Unmatched junction bases numbered 5, after V lost 4 bases and J lost 5 bases. The germline CDR1 and CDR2 sequences are SGHNT and YYREEE (reference sequence). CDR3 sequence (DNA): TGTGCCAGCAGCCGGGGGGGACAGTATGGCTACACCTTC. This sequence encodes CASSRGGQYGYTF. The full variable domain, its missing parts supplied by reference TRBV5-4 and TRBJ1-2, is ETGVTQSPTHLIKTRGQQVTLRCSSQSGHNTVSWYQQALGQGPQFIFQYYREEENGRGNFPPRFSGLQFPNYSSELNVNALELDDSALYLCASSRGGQYGYTFGSGTRLTVV.

V is TRBV6-2 or TRBV6-3 and J is TRBJ1-2, with 8 bases lining up with TRBD1. V was clipped by 4 bases and J by 8 bases; unmatched bases: 12. The CDR3 spans 15 residues. Germline V gene sequence: CDR1 MNHEY, CDR2 SVGEGT. CDR3 in amino acids: CASSSRTGRLEGYTF. In nucleotides, the CDR3 is TGTGCCAGCAGTTCCAGGACAGGGCGTCTAGAAGGCTACACCTTC.

This chain uses TRBV11-3 with TRBJ2-7; D not certain. The V and J ends lost 5 bases and 1 base respectively, with 15 bases between them. The CDR3 totals 15 residues. Germline V gives CDR1 SGHNT, CDR2 YENEEA. The CDR3: CASSLHWAFSYEQYF. CDR3 in DNA: TGTGCCAGCAGCCTACACTGGGCATTTTCCTACGAGCAGTACTTC.

The chain links TRBV2 to TRBJ2-5; D is undetermined. The germline V gene has CDR1 SNHLY and CDR2 FYNNEI. This CDR3 spans 11 amino acids. The ends were cut back, 6 bases at V and 1 base at J, with 3 bases in the middle. The CDR3 protein is CASSVQETQYF. The CDR3 bases are TGTGCCAGCAGCGTCCAAGAGACCCAGTACTTC.

Only one count was recorded for this clone. The V call is TRBV6-4, the J call TRBJ2-7; D unresolved. CDR1 and CDR2 (germline): MRHNA, SNTAGT. V lost 6 bases and J 0 bases, leaving 12 bases between the germline ends. This CDR3 spans 14 amino acids. In DNA, the CDR3 is TGTGCCAGCAGAACCACCCCGGGCTCCTACGAGCAGTACTTC. Translating it yields CASRTTPGSYEQYF.

CDR3 in DNA: TGTGCCAGCAGAACACCCGGGACAGACGAGCAGTACTTC. Translating gives CASRTPGTDEQYF. The chain employs TRBV6-5 and TRBJ2-7; 7 nucleotides line up with TRBD1. CDR1 is MNHEY, CDR2 SVGAGI, per germline. The trim removed 6 bases at V and 5 bases at J, leaving 7 bases unmatched. The CDR3 covers 13 residues.

This clone was found once. The genes are TRBV4-2 and TRBJ2-3; TRBD2 matches 11 bases. Germline V gene data show CDR1 as LGHNA and CDR2 as YNFKEQ. Trimming removed 6 bases from V and 0 bases from J; junction bases left unmatched: 5. The CDR3 length is 16 residues. The CDR3 sequence is CASSLGTSGSTDTQYF. As DNA, the CDR3 is TGTGCCAGCAGTCTGGGGACTAGCGGTAGCACAGATACGCAGTATTTT.

In nucleotides, the CDR3 is TGTGCCTGGAGTGTAGACAGCGCGAACACCGGGGAGCTGTTTTTT. Protein sequence: CAWSVDSANTGELFF. The V and J genes are TRBV30 and TRBJ2-2; perhaps TRBD1 as D (5 bases). Germline CDR1 GTSNPN, CDR2 SVGIG (reference sequence). CDR3 size: 15 residues. Trimming took off 0 bases at V and 0 bases at J, with 8 bases between the two ends.

This chain links TRBV7-3 with TRBJ2-2; TRBD1 matches at 10 bases. Looked up from germline, CDR1 is SGHTA and CDR2 is FQGTGA. This CDR3 has 15 residues. The junction had 3 bases not matched to a gene; V was cut back by 4 bases and J by 4 bases. The CDR3 DNA is TGTGCCAGCAGCTCGGGACAGGGGAGCACCGGGGAGCTGTTTTTT. Residues: CASSSGQGSTGELFF.

V usage is TRBV5-8 and J usage is TRBJ2-1; a possible D gene is TRBD1 (6 bases). Germline V gene sequence: CDR1 SGHTS, CDR2 YDEGEE. CDR3 size: 13 residues. V was clipped by 5 bases and J by 7 bases, with 13 bases between them. The CDR3 protein is CASRTGLKNEQFF. DNA for the CDR3: TGTGCCAGCAGGACAGGCCTCAAGAATGAGCAGTTCTTC.

The table lists this clone with a count of one. The chain's CDR3 is CASSLMGSGTNNEQFF. The CDR3 DNA sequence: TGTGCCAGCAGCTTAATGGGGAGCGGGACAAACAATGAGCAGTTCTTC. This chain connects TRBV7-3 to TRBJ2-1, with D tentatively TRBD2 (7 bases). Germline lookup yields CDR1 SGHTA and CDR2 FQGTGA. CDR3 length: 16 residues. V was trimmed by 1 base and J by 5 bases, leaving 15 bases between them. Full variable domain (remainder filled in from reference TRBV7-3 and TRBJ2-1): GAGVSQTPSNKVTEKGKYVELRCDPISGHTALYWYRQSLGQGPEFLIYFQGTGAADDSGLPNDRFFAVRPEGSVSTLKIQRTERGDSAVYLCASSLMGSGTNNEQFFGPGTRLTVL.

The chain has TRBV21-1 and TRBJ2-1; the table gives TRBD2 as D, unverified against the DNA. TRBV21-1 is reported as a pseudogene. The CDR3 sequence is 18 residues long. The CDR3 sequence is CASSGGPRGESSYNEQFF. DNA for the CDR3: TGTGCCAGTTCTGGTGGCCCGCGGGGGGAAAGCTCCTACAATGAGCAGTTCTTC.

This chain links TRBV7-9 with TRBJ2-3, with D maybe TRBD1 (6 bases). V was pared by 3 bases and J by 1 base, with 11 bases between. Germline CDR1 reads SEHNR; CDR2 reads FQNEAQ (reference sequence). The CDR3 is 15 amino acids. The CDR3 region is CASSFRDTRTDTQYF. The CDR3 nucleotides are TGTGCCAGCAGCTTCCGGGACACCCGCACAGATACGCAGTATTTT.

The chain links TRBV5-6 to TRBJ1-1; 8 bases fit TRBD1. Per germline, CDR1 SGHDT and CDR2 YYEEEE. This CDR3 region has 14 residues. The V segment lost 0 bases and the J segment 11 bases; nucleotides outside the gene matches: 9. CDR3 amino acids: CASSLVGQGAFAFF. The CDR3 bases are TGTGCCAGCAGCTTGGTCGGCCAGGGGGCTTTTGCTTTCTTT.

J is TRBJ2-7 and V is TRBV29-1; the D gene is possibly TRBD1 (6 bases). The germline V gene has CDR1 SQVTM and CDR2 ANQGSEA. V lost 4 bases and J 3 bases, leaving 22 bases between the germline ends. The CDR3 covers 16 residues. The CDR3 reads CSVGSLPGQVNYEQYF. The CDR3, as DNA: TGCAGCGTTGGGTCTCTGCCGGGACAAGTAAACTACGAGCAGTACTTC.

The chain has TRBV10-3 and TRBJ2-7, with 9 bases aligning to TRBD2. The V segment lost 8 bases and the J segment 0 bases; nucleotides outside the gene matches: 2. CDR1 and CDR2 from the germline V gene are ENHRY and SYGVKD. The CDR3 totals 13 residues. Here the CDR3 DNA reads TGTGCCATCGCTAGCGGGGTCTCCTACGAGCAGTACTTC. As protein: CAIASGVSYEQYF.

The chain employs TRBV20-1 and TRBJ1-2; D gene ambiguous. The germline gives CDR1 DFQATT, CDR2 SNEGSKA (reference sequence). The CDR3 covers 13 residues. V was clipped by 3 bases and J by 9 bases, with 17 bases between them. The CDR3 is CSASSGRERSYTF. The CDR3 DNA is TGCAGTGCTAGTAGCGGGCGGGAGAGGAGCTACACCTTC.

CDR3 in amino acids: CASSPSLAAQETQYF. The CDR3 DNA reads as TGCGCCAGCAGCCCCAGCCTAGCGGCCCAAGAGACCCAGTACTTC. The gene calls are TRBV5-1 and TRBJ2-5, with 7 positions matching TRBD2. Germline V lookup: CDR1 SGHRS, CDR2 YFSETQ. The CDR3 totals 15 residues. Unmatched junction bases numbered 7, after V lost 4 bases and J lost 1 base.

This chain links TRBV3-1 (or the pseudogene TRBV3-2) with TRBJ2-4, with TRBD2 matching 9 bases. J lost 2 bases, V lost 1 base, and 3 bases had no gene match. CDR3 length: 16 amino acids. Germline lookup yields CDR1 LGHDT and CDR2 YNNKEL (reference sequence). CDR3 sequence reads: CASSQVSGSTKNIQYF. CDR3 DNA sequence: TGTGCCAGCAGCCAAGTTAGCGGGAGTACCAAAAACATTCAGTACTTC.

J is TRBJ1-2 and V is TRBV11-2, with 7 bases identical to TRBD1. V lost 5 bases and J lost 2; bases outside the gene matches: 5. The CDR3 totals 14 residues. Germline loops: CDR1 SGHAT, CDR2 FQNNGV. The CDR3 region has the DNA TGTGCCAGCAGCCCTCGGGACAGCAACTATGGCTACACCTTC. Amino acid sequence: CASSPRDSNYGYTF.

This clone was counted a few times. V usage is TRBV6-1 and J usage is TRBJ1-2, with TRBD1 identical over 7 bases. The CDR3 spans 15 residues. V shed 2 bases and J 4 bases; nucleotides not matched to a gene: 7. CDR1 is MNHNS, CDR2 SASEGT, per germline. The CDR3 loop is CASSEPDRAGYGYTF. CDR3 in DNA: TGTGCCAGCAGTGAACCTGACAGGGCGGGCTATGGCTACACCTTC.

The chain couples TRBV6-1 to TRBJ1-1; D ambiguous. Deletions cut 1 base from V and 10 bases from J, with 10 bases between. Germline V gene lookup returns CDR1 MNHNS and CDR2 SASEGT. The CDR3 has 12 residues. Here the CDR3 DNA reads TGTGCCAGCAGTGAAGTCGGGGTTGGAGCTTTCTTT. It codes for CASSEVGVGAFF.

V is TRBV4-1 and J is TRBJ1-2, with TRBD1 as a possible D gene (6 bases). The CDR3 is 17 residues long. Germline CDR1 MGHRA, CDR2 YSYEKL. Trimming stripped 1 base from V and 4 bases from J, with 19 bases between. CDR3 coding DNA: TGCGCCAGCAGCCAAGGGGTCTGGGGGCAACGCGCCTATGGCTACACCTTC. Translated, it gives CASSQGVWGQRAYGYTF.

This clone was picked up one time. The gene calls are TRBV28 and TRBJ1-5; D not resolved. The V and J ends lost 6 bases and 6 bases respectively, with 15 bases between them. The CDR3 spans 14 residues. Germline lookup yields CDR1 MDHEN and CDR2 SYDVKM. CDR3 sequence reads: CASSLVQGSQPQHF. In DNA form, the CDR3 reads TGTGCCAGCAGCCTGGTCCAAGGGAGTCAGCCCCAGCATTTT.

The rearrangement links TRBV3-1 (or the pseudogene TRBV3-2) to TRBJ2-3; no clear D gene. From germline, CDR1 is LGHDT and CDR2 YNNKEL (reference sequence). The V end lost 2 bases, the J end lost 4 bases, and 10 bases lay between the germline ends. This CDR3 is 14 amino acids long. Written as DNA, the CDR3 is TGTGCCAGCAGCCAACAGGCAAGTTCAGATACGCAGTATTTT. It translates to CASSQQASSDTQYF.

This sequence joins TRBV18 and TRBJ1-2; 8 nucleotides match TRBD1. The junction had 6 bases not matched to a gene; V was cut back by 6 bases and J by 3 bases. There are 14 residues in the CDR3. Germline loops: CDR1 KGHSH, CDR2 LQKENI. This chain's CDR3 is CASSGQGLDYGYTF. The DNA of the CDR3 is TGTGCCAGCTCCGGACAGGGTTTGGACTATGGCTACACCTTC.

The chain uses TRBV20-1 and TRBJ2-7; no definite D call. Germline CDR1 and CDR2: DFQATT and SNEGSKA (reference sequence). CDR3 size: 13 residues. Trimming removed 3 bases at V and 6 bases at J, with 15 bases between. The CDR3 region has the DNA TGCAGTGCTAGTCCCCCCGGTGTTTTCGAGCAGTACTTC. Amino acid sequence: CSASPPGVFEQYF.